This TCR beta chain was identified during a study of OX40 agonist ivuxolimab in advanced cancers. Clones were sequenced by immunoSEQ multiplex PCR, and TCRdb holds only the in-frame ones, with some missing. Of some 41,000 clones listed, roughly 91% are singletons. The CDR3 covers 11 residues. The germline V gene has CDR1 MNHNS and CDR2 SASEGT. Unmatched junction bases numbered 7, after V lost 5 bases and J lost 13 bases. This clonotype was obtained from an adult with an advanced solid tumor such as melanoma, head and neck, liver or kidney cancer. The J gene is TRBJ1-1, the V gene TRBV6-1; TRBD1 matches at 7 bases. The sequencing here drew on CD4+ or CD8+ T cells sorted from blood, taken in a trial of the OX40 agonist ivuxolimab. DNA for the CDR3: TGTGCCAGCAGTCATGACAGGGTGGGTTTCTTT. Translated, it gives CASSHDRVGFF.